The clone carrying this T cell receptor beta chain was recorded only once. Its antigen is as yet unknown. V gave up 7 bases and J gave up 7 bases, with 17 bases separating them. CDR1 LNHDA and CDR2 SQIVND come from the germline V gene (reference sequence). The CDR3 has 14 residues. This record comes from a study of memory CD4+ T cells and cytomegalovirus serostatus. Looking at the study overall: Donors were healthy Belgian adults, 10 or so CMV seropositive and under 30 seronegative.

General study findings and limits: About 40% of the 164 known CMV-associated TCRbeta sequences appeared in CD4+ memory.

The sort gate was single viable CD3+CD4+CD8-CD45RO+ cells for memory CD4+ T cells. This table comes from immunoSEQ multiplex PCR, and its TCRdb copy is limited to in-frame clones, with some not included. The sample consists of about 75,000 clones, 75% to 85% of them appearing once. Material: memory CD4+ T cells from blood. The source of this sequence is an adult in good health and CMV-seropositive. The chain links TRBV19 to TRBJ1-5; the D is unclear. The CDR3, as DNA: TGTGCCAGTAATGTATCTCCTTACCACCAGCCCCAGCATTTT. This gives the protein CASNVSPYHQPQHF.